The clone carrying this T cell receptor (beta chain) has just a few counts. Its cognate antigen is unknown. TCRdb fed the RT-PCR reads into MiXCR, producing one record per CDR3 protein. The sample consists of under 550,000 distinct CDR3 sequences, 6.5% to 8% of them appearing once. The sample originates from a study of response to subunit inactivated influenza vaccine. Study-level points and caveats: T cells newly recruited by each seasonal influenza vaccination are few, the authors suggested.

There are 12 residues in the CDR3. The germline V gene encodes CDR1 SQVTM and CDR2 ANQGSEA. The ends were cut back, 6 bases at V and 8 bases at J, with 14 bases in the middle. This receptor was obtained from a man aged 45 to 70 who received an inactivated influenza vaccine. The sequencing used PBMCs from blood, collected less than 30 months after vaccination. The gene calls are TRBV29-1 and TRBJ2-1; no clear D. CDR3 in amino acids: CSVLTETHEQFF. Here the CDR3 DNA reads TGCAGCGTACTCACAGAGACCCATGAGCAGTTCTTC.